A selection of T cell receptor beta chains follows, all from one sample in a study of patients and donors after allogeneic stem cell transplantation. TCRdb passed the RT-PCR reads through MiXCR, listing each CDR3 protein once. The sample consists of over 200,000 distinct CDR3 sequences, about 38% of them appearing once. The sequenced sample consisted of blood, either unsorted or a sorted T cell fraction (not recorded which). The receptors here all came from a human donor who was either an allogeneic HSCT recipient or a stem cell or donor lymphocyte infusion donor (not recorded which). It is not recorded whose cells these are; they may come from a transplant donor. CDR3s include the opening cysteine and the closing phenylalanine or tryptophan. The D gene is left open where the match is weak. Not all rows give a size; the values are once, few, many and, for expanded clones, a class.

v_gene	d_gene	abundance	j_gene	CDR3nt	CDR3aa
TRBV14	-	-	TRBJ1-2	TGTGCCAGCAGCCAAGTAAGAGGGCCCGGCACCTTC	CASSQVRGPGTF
TRBV18	TRBD1	few	TRBJ1-1	TGTGCCAGCTCACCACAAACAGGGGCTGAAGCTTTCTTT	CASSPQTGAEAFF
TRBV6-2/TRBV6-3	-	-	TRBJ1-1	TGTGCCAGCAGTTATAAGCAGTACTTCCCGAACACTGAAGCTTTCTTT	CASSYKQYFPNTEAFF
TRBV27	-	few	TRBJ1-2	TGTGCCAGCAGTTTATCGAACAGCGTTTATGGCTACACCTTC	CASSLSNSVYGYTF
TRBV12-3/TRBV12-4	TRBD2	-	TRBJ2-1	TGTGCCAGCAGTTATCTAGCGGTGGAACCAGTCTTC	CASSYLAVEPVF
TRBV11-2	-	few	TRBJ2-5	TGTGCCAGCAGCTCTCCCCCGGGGAGTCAAGAGACCCAGTACTTC	CASSSPPGSQETQYF
TRBV28	-	-	TRBJ2-7	TGTGCCAGCTCCCCCCATTTTGGGGGGTACGAGCAGTACTTC	CASSPHFGGYEQYF
TRBV12-3/TRBV12-4	-	-	TRBJ1-6	TGTGCCAGCAGTTGGGCAGGGCGGGATTCACCCCTCCACTTT	CASSWAGRDSPLHF
TRBV5-1	-	-	TRBJ2-5	TGCGCCAGCAGCTTGGGAGGGTCGGGGCAAGAGACCCAGTACTTC	CASSLGGSGQETQYF
TRBV6-1	TRBD1	-	TRBJ1-6	TGTGCCAGCGGGGACAGTGAAAATTCACCCCTCCACTTT	CASGDSENSPLHF
TRBV10-3	-	once	TRBJ2-5	TGTGCCATCAGTGAGCCCCCGGACCAAGAGACCCAGTACTTC	CAISEPPDQETQYF
TRBV7-9	-	few	TRBJ2-7	TGTGCCAGCAGCCCCCGTGACAGGACCTACGAGCAGTACTTC	CASSPRDRTYEQYF
TRBV20-1	-	-	TRBJ1-4	TGCAGTGCTGCCAGGACAGCGGGCCTGGGAACCTATAATGAAAAACTGTTTTTT	CSAARTAGLGTYNEKLFF
TRBV6-4	-	few	TRBJ1-5	TGTGCCAGCAGTCCTACCGGGTCCCCCAATCAGCCCCAGCATTTT	CASSPTGSPNQPQHF
TRBV28	-	-	TRBJ1-5	TGTGCCACCGCACAAGGGGCTGCCTTCAATCAGCCCCAGCATTTT	CATAQGAAFNQPQHF
TRBV13	-	-	TRBJ1-1	TGTGCCAGCAGCCGAGAGCCGAACACTGAAGCTTTCTTT	CASSREPNTEAFF
TRBV7-9	TRBD1	-	TRBJ1-2	TGTGCCAGCAGCTTAGTTCGACAGGGAGATGGCTACACCTTC	CASSLVRQGDGYTF
TRBV29-1	-	-	TRBJ1-1	TGCAGCGTTGAAAGGGGGGACCAGGGGAAAAACACTGAAGCTTTCTTT	CSVERGDQGKNTEAFF
TRBV7-2	TRBD1	few	TRBJ1-2	TGTGCCAGCAGCTTTCGACAGGGGGATGGCTACACCTTC	CASSFRQGDGYTF
TRBV27	-	-	TRBJ1-1	TGTGCCAGCAGTCCGGGAAGGGGAGAAGCTTTCTTT	CASSPGRGEAFF
TRBV20-1	-	-	TRBJ1-2	TGCAGTGCTAGAGCTCGGGCCCTAGGGGACGGGGGCTACACCTTC	CSARARALGDGGYTF
TRBV5-1	-	many	TRBJ1-2	TGCGCCAGCAGCTCGAATGAAGGCTATGGCTACACCTTC	CASSSNEGYGYTF
TRBV29-1	-	-	TRBJ2-5	TGCAGCGTCTACCACTGGGGGGAGACCCAGTACTTC	CSVYHWGETQYF
TRBV28	-	-	TRBJ1-5	TGTGCCAGCGGGGGGCCGAATAGCAATCAGCCCCAGCATTTT	CASGGPNSNQPQHF
TRBV6-5	TRBD1	-	TRBJ1-6	TGTGCCAGCAGTTACTCTGACAGGGTGGGGTATAATTCACCCCTCCACTTT	CASSYSDRVGYNSPLHF
TRBV12-3/TRBV12-4	TRBD1	-	TRBJ1-4	TGTGCCAGCAGCCCGGGACAGGGAGCCAATGAAAAACTGTTTTTT	CASSPGQGANEKLFF
TRBV4-3	-	-	TRBJ2-7	TGCGCCAGCAGCCAAGTGCTTACCCCTACCTACGAGCAGTACTTC	CASSQVLTPTYEQYF
TRBV4-3	TRBD1	few	TRBJ1-5	TGCGCCAGCAGCCAGAACAGGGGGTTTCATCAGCCCCAGCATTTT	CASSQNRGFHQPQHF
TRBV5-8	-	-	TRBJ1-3	TGTGCCAGCAGCTTGGGTGGTCCCGGCCCAAACACCATATATTTT	CASSLGGPGPNTIYF